This T cell receptor (beta chain) was retrieved from a study of OX40 agonist ivuxolimab in advanced cancers. This clone was detected once. TCRdb's copy holds only in-frame clones and misses some; the assay was immunoSEQ multiplex PCR. The sample consists of roughly 80,000 clones, 90% of them appearing once. Germline lookup yields CDR1 MNHEY and CDR2 SVGAGI. Deletions cut 2 bases from V and 5 bases from J, with 3 bases between. The CDR3 has 11 residues. The receptor was isolated from an adult with an advanced solid tumor such as melanoma, head and neck, liver or kidney cancer. This material consisted of CD4+ or CD8+ T cells sorted from blood, taken in a trial of the OX40 agonist ivuxolimab. This chain uses TRBV6-5 with TRBJ2-5; D is uncertain. In DNA form, the CDR3 reads TGTGCCAGCAGTTACATTGAGACCCAGTACTTC. Translating gives CASSYIETQYF.